The clone carrying this T cell receptor (beta chain) was seen a handful of times. The CDR3 is made up of 14 amino acids. From germline, CDR1 is SGHTA and CDR2 FQGNSA. V lost 5 bases and J 4 bases, leaving 13 bases between the germline ends. Every bit of the isolated RNA underwent reverse transcription, so sequencing read expressed TCRB transcripts. Clones were read by immunoSEQ multiplex PCR, and TCRdb kept only the in-frame ones, dropping some. The sample holds tens of thousands of clones, about 32% seen once. The data stem from a study of beta chain features in type 1 diabetes. The sequenced material came from stem cell memory CD4+ T cells from blood. This chain uses TRBV7-2 with TRBJ2-3, with D maybe TRBD1 (5 bases). The TCR sequence derives from a woman under 30 in good health. The CDR3 is CASSTTGEADTQYF. As DNA, the CDR3 is TGTGCCAGCAGCACCACAGGAGAAGCAGATACGCAGTATTTT.